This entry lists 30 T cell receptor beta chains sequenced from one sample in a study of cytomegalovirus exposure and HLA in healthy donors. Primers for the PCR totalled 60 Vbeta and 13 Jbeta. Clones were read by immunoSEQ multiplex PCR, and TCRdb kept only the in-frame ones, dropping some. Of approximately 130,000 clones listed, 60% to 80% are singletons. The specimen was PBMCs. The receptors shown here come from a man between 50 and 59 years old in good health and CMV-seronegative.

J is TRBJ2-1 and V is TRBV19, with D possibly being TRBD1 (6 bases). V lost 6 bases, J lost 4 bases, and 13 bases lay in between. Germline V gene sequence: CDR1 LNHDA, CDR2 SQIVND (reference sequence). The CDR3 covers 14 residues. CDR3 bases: TGTGCCAGTAGGGAGGACAGCTTTTACAATGAGCAGTTCTTC. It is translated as CASREDSFYNEQFF.

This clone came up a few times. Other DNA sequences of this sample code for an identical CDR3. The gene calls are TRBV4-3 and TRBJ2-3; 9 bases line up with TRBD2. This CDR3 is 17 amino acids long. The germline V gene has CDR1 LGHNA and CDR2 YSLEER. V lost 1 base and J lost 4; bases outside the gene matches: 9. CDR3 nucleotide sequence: TGCGCCAGCAGCCAAGGGAATAGCGGGAGTAACGCAGATACGCAGTATTTT. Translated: CASSQGNSGSNADTQYF.

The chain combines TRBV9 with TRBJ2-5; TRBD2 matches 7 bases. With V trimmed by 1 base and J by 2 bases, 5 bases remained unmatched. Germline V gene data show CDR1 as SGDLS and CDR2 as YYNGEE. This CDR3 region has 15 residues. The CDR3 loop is CASSVRPSGQETQYF. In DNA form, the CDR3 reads TGTGCCAGCAGCGTAAGGCCTAGCGGTCAAGAGACCCAGTACTTC.

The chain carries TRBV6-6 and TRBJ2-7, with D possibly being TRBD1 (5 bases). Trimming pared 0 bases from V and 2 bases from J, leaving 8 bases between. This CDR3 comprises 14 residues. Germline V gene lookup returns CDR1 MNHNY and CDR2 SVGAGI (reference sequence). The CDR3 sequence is CASSYSWGPYEQYF. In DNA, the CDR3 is TGTGCCAGCAGTTACTCGTGGGGCCCCTACGAGCAGTACTTC.

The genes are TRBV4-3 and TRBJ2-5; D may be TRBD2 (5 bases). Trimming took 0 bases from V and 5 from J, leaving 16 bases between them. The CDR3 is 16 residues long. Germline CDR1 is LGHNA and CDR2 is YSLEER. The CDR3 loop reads CASSQETARPGETQYF. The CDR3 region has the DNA TGCGCCAGCAGCCAAGAAACAGCGCGCCCGGGGGAGACCCAGTACTTC.

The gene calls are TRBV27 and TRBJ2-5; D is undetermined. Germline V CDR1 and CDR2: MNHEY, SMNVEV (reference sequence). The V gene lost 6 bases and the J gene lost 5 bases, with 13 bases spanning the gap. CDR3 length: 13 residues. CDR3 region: CASSPRTQETQYF. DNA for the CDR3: TGTGCCAGCAGCCCTCGTACGCAGGAGACCCAGTACTTC.

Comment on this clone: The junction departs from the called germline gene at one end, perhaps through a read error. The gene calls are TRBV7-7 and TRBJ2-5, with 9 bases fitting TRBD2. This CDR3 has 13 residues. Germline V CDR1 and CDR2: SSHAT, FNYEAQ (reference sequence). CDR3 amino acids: CASSPGTSETQYF. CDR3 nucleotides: TGTGCTAGCAGCCCCGGGACTAGCGAGACCCAGTACTTC.

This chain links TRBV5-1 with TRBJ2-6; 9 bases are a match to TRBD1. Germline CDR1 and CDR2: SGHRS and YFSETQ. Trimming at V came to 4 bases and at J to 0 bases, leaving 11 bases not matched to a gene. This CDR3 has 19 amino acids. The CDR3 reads CASSPAGTGSFSGANVLTF. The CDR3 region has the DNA TGCGCCAGCAGCCCTGCCGGGACAGGGTCCTTCTCTGGGGCCAACGTCCTGACTTTC.

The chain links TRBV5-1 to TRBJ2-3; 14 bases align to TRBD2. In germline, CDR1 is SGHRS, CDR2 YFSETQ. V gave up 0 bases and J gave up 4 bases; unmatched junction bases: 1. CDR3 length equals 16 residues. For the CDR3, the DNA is TGCGCCAGCAGCTTGGGACTAGCGGGAGGGGCAGATACGCAGTATTTT. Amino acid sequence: CASSLGLAGGADTQYF.

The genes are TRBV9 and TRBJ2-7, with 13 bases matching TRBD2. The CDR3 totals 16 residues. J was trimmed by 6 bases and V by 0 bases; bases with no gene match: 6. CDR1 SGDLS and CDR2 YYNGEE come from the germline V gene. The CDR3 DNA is TGTGCCAGCAGCGTAGGGACTAGCGGGAGAACGCCCGAGCAGTACTTC. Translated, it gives CASSVGTSGRTPEQYF.

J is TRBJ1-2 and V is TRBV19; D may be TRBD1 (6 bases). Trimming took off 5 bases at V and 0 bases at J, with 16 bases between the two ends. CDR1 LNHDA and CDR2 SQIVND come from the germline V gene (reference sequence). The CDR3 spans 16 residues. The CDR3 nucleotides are TGTGCCAGTAGTTCAGGACAGTCTAACGCTAACTATGGCTACACCTTC. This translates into CASSSGQSNANYGYTF.

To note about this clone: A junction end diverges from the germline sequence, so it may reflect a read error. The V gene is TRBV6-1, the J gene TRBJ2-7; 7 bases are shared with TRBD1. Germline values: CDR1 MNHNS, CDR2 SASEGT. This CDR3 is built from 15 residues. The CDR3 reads CASREAWGQSYEQYF. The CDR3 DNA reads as TGTGCCAGCAGAGAAGCCTGGGGACAGTCCTACGAGCAGTACTTC.

The CDR3 sequence is CASAEYLDGYGYTF. DNA of the CDR3: TGTGCCAGCGCCGAGTATTTAGATGGCTATGGCTACACCTTC. The rearrangement joins TRBV6-1 to TRBJ1-2; D is unclear. CDR1 is MNHNS, CDR2 SASEGT, per germline. Trimming cost V 8 bases and J 4 bases, with 17 bases left between them. This CDR3 is 14 amino acids long.

The CDR3 protein is CASTSTTGGNTIYF. CDR3 nucleotides: TGTGCCAGCACTTCCACGACAGGGGGAAACACCATATATTTT. The J gene is TRBJ1-3, the V gene TRBV28; 7 positions match TRBD1. Germline CDR1 is MDHEN and CDR2 is SYDVKM. V lost 7 bases, J lost 4 bases, and 7 bases stayed unmatched. This CDR3 has 14 residues.

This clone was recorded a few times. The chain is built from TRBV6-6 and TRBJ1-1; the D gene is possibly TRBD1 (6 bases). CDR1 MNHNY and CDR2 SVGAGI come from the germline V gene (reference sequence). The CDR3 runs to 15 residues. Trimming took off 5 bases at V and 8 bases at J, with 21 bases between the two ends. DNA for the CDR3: TGTGCCAGCAGTCCCCCTTCGCAGGGGCGAGTAGAAGCTTTCTTT. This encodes CASSPPSQGRVEAFF.

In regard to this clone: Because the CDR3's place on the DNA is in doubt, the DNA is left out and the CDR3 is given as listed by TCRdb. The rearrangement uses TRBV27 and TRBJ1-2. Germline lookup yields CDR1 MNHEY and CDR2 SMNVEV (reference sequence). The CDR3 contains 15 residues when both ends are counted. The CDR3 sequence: CASSSSGLGEIGYTF.

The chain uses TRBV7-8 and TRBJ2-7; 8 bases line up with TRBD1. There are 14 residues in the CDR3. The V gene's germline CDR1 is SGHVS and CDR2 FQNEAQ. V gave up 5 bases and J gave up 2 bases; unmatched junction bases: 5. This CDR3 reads CASSLQGGPYEQYF. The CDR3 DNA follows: TGTGCCAGCAGCCTACAGGGGGGTCCCTACGAGCAGTACTTC.

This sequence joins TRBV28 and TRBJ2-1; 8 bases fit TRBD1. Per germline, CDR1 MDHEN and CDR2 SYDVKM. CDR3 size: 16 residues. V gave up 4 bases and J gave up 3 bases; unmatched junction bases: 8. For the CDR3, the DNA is TGTGCCAGCAGTTCCTATGGACAGGGCCTCTACAATGAGCAGTTCTTC. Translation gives CASSSYGQGLYNEQFF.

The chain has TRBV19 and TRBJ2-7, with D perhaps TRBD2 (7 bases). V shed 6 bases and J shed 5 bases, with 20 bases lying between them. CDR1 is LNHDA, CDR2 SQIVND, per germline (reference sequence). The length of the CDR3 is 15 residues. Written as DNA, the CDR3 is TGTGCCAGTAGCCTTGGGGGGGCCCAATCTGACGAGCAGTACTTC. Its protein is CASSLGGAQSDEQYF.

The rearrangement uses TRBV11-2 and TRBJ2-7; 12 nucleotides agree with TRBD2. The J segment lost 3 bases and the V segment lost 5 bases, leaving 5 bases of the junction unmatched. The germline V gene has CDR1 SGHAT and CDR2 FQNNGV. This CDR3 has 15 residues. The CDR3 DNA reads TGTGCCAGCAGCCATCGGACTAGCGGGAACTACGAGCAGTACTTC. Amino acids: CASSHRTSGNYEQYF. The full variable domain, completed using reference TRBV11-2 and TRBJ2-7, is EAGVAQSPRYKIIEKRQSVAFWCNPISGHATLYWYQQILGQGPKLLIQFQNNGVVDDSQLPKDRFSAERLKGVDSTLKIQPAKLEDSAVYLCASSHRTSGNYEQYFGPGTRLTVT.

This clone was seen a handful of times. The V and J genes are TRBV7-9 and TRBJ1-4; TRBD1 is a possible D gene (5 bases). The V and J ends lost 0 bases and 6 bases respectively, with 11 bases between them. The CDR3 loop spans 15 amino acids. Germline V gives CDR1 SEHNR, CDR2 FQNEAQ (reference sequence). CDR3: CASSLAVGQDEKLFF. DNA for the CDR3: TGTGCCAGCAGCTTAGCAGTGGGGCAGGATGAAAAACTGTTTTTT.

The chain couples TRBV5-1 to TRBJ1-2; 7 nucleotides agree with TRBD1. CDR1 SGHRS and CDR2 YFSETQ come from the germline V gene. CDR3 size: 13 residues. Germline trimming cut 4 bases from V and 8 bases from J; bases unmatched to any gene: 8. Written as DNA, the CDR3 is TGCGCCAGCAGCCCTGGGACAGATTGGGGCTACACCTTC. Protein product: CASSPGTDWGYTF.

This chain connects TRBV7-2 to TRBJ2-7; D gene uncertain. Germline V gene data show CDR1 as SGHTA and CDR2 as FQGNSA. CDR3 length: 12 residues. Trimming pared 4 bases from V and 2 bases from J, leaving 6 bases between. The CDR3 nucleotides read TGTGCCAGCAGCTCGCCTACCTACGAGCAGTACTTC. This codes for CASSSPTYEQYF. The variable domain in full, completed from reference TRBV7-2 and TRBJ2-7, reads GAGVSQSPSNKVTEKGKDVELRCDPISGHTALYWYRQSLGQGLEFLIYFQGNSAPDKSGLPSDRFSAERTGGSVSTLTIQRTQQEDSAVYLCASSSPTYEQYFGPGTRLTVT.

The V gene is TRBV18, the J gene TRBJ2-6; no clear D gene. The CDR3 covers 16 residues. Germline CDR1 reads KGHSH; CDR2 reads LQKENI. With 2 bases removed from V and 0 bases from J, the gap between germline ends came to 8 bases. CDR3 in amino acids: CASSPEVISGANVLTF. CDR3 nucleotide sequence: TGTGCCAGCTCACCAGAGGTTATCTCTGGGGCCAACGTCCTGACTTTC.

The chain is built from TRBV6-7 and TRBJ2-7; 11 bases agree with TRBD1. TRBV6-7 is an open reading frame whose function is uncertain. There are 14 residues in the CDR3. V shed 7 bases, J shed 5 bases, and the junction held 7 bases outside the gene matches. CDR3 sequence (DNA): TGTGCCAGCATAAGGAGGACAGGGGGCGACGAGCAGTACTTC. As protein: CASIRRTGGDEQYF.

In DNA, the CDR3 is TGTGCCAGCTCACCATTACAGGCTAGCACAGATACGCAGTATTTT. It specifies CASSPLQASTDTQYF. The rearrangement links TRBV18 to TRBJ2-3; tentatively, D is TRBD1 (5 bases). The V and J ends lost 2 bases and 0 bases respectively, with 9 bases between them. Germline V gene sequence: CDR1 KGHSH, CDR2 LQKENI. The CDR3 extends over 15 amino acids.

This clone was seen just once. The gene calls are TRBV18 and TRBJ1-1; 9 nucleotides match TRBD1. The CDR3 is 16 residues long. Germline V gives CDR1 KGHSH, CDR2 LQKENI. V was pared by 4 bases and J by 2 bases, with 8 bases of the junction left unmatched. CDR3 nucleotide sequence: TGTGCCAGCTCACAGTCACAGGGGGCGTTTAACACTGAAGCTTTCTTT. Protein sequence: CASSQSQGAFNTEAFF.

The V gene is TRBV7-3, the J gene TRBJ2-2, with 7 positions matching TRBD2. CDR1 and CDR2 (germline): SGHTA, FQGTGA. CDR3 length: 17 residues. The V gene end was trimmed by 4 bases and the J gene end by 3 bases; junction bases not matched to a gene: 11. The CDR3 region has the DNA TGTGCCAGCAGCTCCCCGGAAGGGAGGGTTGACACCGGGGAGCTGTTTTTT. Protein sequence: CASSSPEGRVDTGELFF.

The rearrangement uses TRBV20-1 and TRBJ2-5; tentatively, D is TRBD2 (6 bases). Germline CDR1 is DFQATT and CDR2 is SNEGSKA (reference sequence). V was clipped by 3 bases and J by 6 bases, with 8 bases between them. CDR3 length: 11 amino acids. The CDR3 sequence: CSARRGQTQYF. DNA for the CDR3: TGCAGTGCTAGGCGGGGTCAGACCCAGTACTTC.

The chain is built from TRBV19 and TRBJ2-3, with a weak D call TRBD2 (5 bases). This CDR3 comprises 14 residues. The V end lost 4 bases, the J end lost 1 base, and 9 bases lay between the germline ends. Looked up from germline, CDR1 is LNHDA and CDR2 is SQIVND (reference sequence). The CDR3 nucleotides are TGTGCCAGTAGTAGGACTTACGGCACAGATACGCAGTATTTT. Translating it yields CASSRTYGTDTQYF.